This TCR beta chain came from a study of post-analysis software for immune sequencing data. Overall study results and limits: Five or six TRBV segments (TRBV5-6, TRBV5-1 and TRBV20-1 among them) occurred more frequently in patients than in controls.

Remarks on this clonotype: Its antigen is undetermined.

Germline assignment: CDR1 LGHDT and CDR2 YNNKEL (reference sequence). V was clipped by 0 bases and J by 4 bases, with 12 bases between them. The CDR3 extends over 15 amino acids. Built from TCR beta cDNA, the libraries had unique molecular identifiers in them. TCRdb re-called the PCR reads through MiXCR, storing one row per CDR3 protein. Here the sample spans approximately 660,000 distinct CDR3 sequences, around 60% being singletons. Sequenced sample: blood. The chain combines TRBV3-1 with TRBJ1-2; a weak D match, TRBD1 (5 bases). The receptor comes from a girl aged 2 to 9 with multiple sclerosis. CDR3 nucleotide sequence: TGTGCCAGCAGCCAAGACGGGGGAACCCTCTATGGCTACACCTTC. It codes for CASSQDGGTLYGYTF. The complete variable domain, with remaining parts taken from reference TRBV3-1 and TRBJ1-2, reads DTAVSQTPKYLVTQMGNDKSIKCEQNLGHDTMYWYKQDSKKFLKIMFSYNNKELIINETVPNRFSPKSPDKAHLNLHINSLELGDSAVYFCASSQDGGTLYGYTFGSGTRLTVV.